This paragraph covers one T cell receptor (beta chain) sequence. The CDR3 consists of 13 residues. Looked up from germline, CDR1 is SGHTA and CDR2 is FQGNSA. The ends were cut back, 4 bases at V and 3 bases at J, with 8 bases in the middle. Only in-frame clones appear in the TCRdb table, and some are missing; sequencing was by immunoSEQ multiplex PCR. In the table there are tens of thousands of clones, about 86% of which are singletons. This sample is drawn from a study of technical replicates of blood from several donors. J is TRBJ2-3 and V is TRBV7-2; no clear D. Sequencing was performed on PBMCs. The TCR originated in a human donor in good health. Some clones in this sample may be carry-over from other donors' samples. DNA for the CDR3: TGTGCCAGCAGCTCTCGGGTGACAGATACGCAGTATTTT. This translates into CASSSRVTDTQYF.